The entry below describes one T cell receptor (beta chain). These data come from a study of T cell responses to AZD1222 COVID-19 vaccine. The CDR3 loop spans 16 amino acids. The V gene's germline CDR1 is LNHDA and CDR2 SQIVND (reference sequence). V was pared by 5 bases and J by 4 bases, with 5 bases of the junction left unmatched. TCRdb's copy holds only in-frame clones and misses some; the assay was immunoSEQ multiplex PCR. Of 100,000 or so clones detected, around nine tenths appear once; the ten largest clones hold about 9.1%. Sequenced material: peripheral blood, taken on day 0 of AZD1222 vaccination. The chain employs TRBV19 and TRBJ2-1, with 13 positions matching TRBD2. The sequence came from an adult in good health. The CDR3 here is CASSLLAGGGYNEQFF. CDR3 DNA: TGTGCCAGTAGTTTACTAGCGGGAGGGGGTTACAATGAGCAGTTCTTC. Based on the CDR3 plus reference TRBV19 and TRBJ2-1, the full variable domain is DGGITQSPKYLFRKEGQNVTLSCEQNLNHDAMYWYRQDPGQGLRLIYYSQIVNDFQKGDIAEGYSVSREKKESFPLTVTSAQKNPTAFYLCASSLLAGGGYNEQFFGPGTRLTVL.